This is a list of T cell receptor beta chains from one sample in a study of regulatory T cells in long-lasting Graves disease. TCRdb independently ran MiXCR on the multiplex PCR reads; one entry per CDR3 protein. The sample contains approximately 470,000 distinct CDR3 sequences, 15% to 20% of which appear only once. These data also formed part of another study, on T cells in Graves' hyperthyroidism and ophthalmopathy.

Specimen: peripheral blood mononuclear cells (PBMCs), collected at new diagnosis, from a patient treated with antithyroid drugs. These receptors all come from a man aged 40-49 years with Graves disease. Each CDR3 is given with its conserved first and last residue. D genes are given only for firm matches. A row's size may be missing; if present it is once, few, many or a size class.

clone size	D gene	V gene	J gene	CDR3 DNA	CDR3 protein
NA	NA	TRBV5-4	TRBJ2-2	TGTGCCAGCAGCTTGGGTTCTAGCGCTTCGGGGGAGCTGTTTTTT	CASSLGSSASGELFF
many	NA	TRBV7-9	TRBJ2-4	TGTGCCAGCAGCTTATTGTCCAGGGACATTCAGTACTTC	CASSLLSRDIQYF
many	NA	TRBV2	TRBJ2-7	TGTGCCAGCAGTGATCCTGGGCAGTACTTC	CASSDPGQYF
many	TRBD1	TRBV20-1	TRBJ2-7	TGCAGTGCACCGGGGACAGGGCATCGCGAGCAGTACTTC	CSAPGTGHREQYF
many	TRBD2	TRBV6-1	TRBJ2-7	TGTGCCAGCGGACTAGCGGGACTAGCGGGGAACTACGAGCAGTACTTC	CASGLAGLAGNYEQYF
many	NA	TRBV11-2	TRBJ2-7	TGTGCCAGCAGTTTGACGGACTCCTACGAGCAGTACTTC	CASSLTDSYEQYF
many	TRBD1	TRBV5-1	TRBJ2-1	TGCGCCAGCAGCTTGGTAGGACAGGGGAACAATGAGCAGTTCTTC	CASSLVGQGNNEQFF
NA	TRBD2	TRBV27	TRBJ2-1	TGTGCCAGCAGTCCCCGGGGACTAGCGGGAAGTTCACACAATGAGCAGTTCTTC	CASSPRGLAGSSHNEQFF
NA	NA	TRBV6-5	TRBJ1-2	TGTGCCAGCAGTTACTCTGCAGGGTATGGCTACACCTTC	CASSYSAGYGYTF
many	NA	TRBV7-3	TRBJ2-7	TGTGCCAGCAGCTTAATTGGCGGGGCCTACGAGCAGTACTTC	CASSLIGGAYEQYF
NA	NA	TRBV6-5	TRBJ2-4	TGTGCCAGCAGTTACCCTCGGGTGGGGGGCGAAGCCAAAAACATTCAGTACTTC	CASSYPRVGGEAKNIQYF
many	TRBD2	TRBV6-1	TRBJ2-1	TGTGCCAGCAGTGAACCCATTCAGAAACTAGCGGGAGGTGGTGAGCAGTTCTTC	CASSEPIQKLAGGGEQFF
many	NA	TRBV28	TRBJ2-2	TGTGCCACCGCTGGGGTTGACAGGCCGAACACCGGGGAGCTGTTTTTT	CATAGVDRPNTGELFF
NA	NA	TRBV24-1	TRBJ2-5	TGTGCCACCAGTGTATTGTCGGCGGTCCCCTACAATGAGCAGTACTTC	CATSVLSAVPYNEQYF
few	NA	TRBV14	TRBJ1-1	TGTGCCAGCAGCCCCAACGCAGGGTACACTGAAGCTTTCTTT	CASSPNAGYTEAFF
few	TRBD2	TRBV19	TRBJ2-2	TGTGCCAGTATCCCAGCGGGAGGGCCCTCCGGGGAGCTGTTTTTT	CASIPAGGPSGELFF
many	TRBD2	TRBV28	TRBJ2-7	TGTGCCAGCAGAAGACTAGCGGGAGGTCGCGAGCAGTACTTC	CASRRLAGGREQYF
many	TRBD1	TRBV2	TRBJ2-3	TGTGCCAGCAGGGGACAGGCAGATACGCAGTATTTT	CASRGQADTQYF
NA	NA	TRBV14	TRBJ2-1	TGTGCCAGCAGCCAAGTCATAAATGAGCAGTTCTTC	CASSQVINEQFF
many	NA	TRBV20-1	TRBJ2-7	TGCAGTGCTCCGGAGCCGATTAGAGACGAGCAGTACTTC	CSAPEPIRDEQYF
few	NA	TRBV15	TRBJ2-7	TGTGCCACCAGCAGAGATCCGTCGGACGAGCAGTACTTC	CATSRDPSDEQYF
many	TRBD1	TRBV9	TRBJ2-3	TGTGCCAGCAGCGACTACAGGGGTGGTGCAGATACGCAGTATTTT	CASSDYRGGADTQYF
many	NA	TRBV28	TRBJ2-7	TGTGCCCCTGTGGGCGAGCAGTACTTC	CAPVGEQYF
few	NA	TRBV7-3	TRBJ2-2	TGTGCCAGCAGCCCCAGGGGGGGCGGGGAGCTGTTTTTT	CASSPRGGGELFF
NA	NA	TRBV6-1	TRBJ2-1	TGTGCCAGCAGCGGAGGGATAGAGCAGTTCTTC	CASSGGIEQFF
few	NA	TRBV7-3	TRBJ2-3	TGTGCCAGCAGCAGCTCGGGATCGCGTTTTAGCACAGATACGCAGTATTTT	CASSSSGSRFSTDTQYF
few	NA	TRBV5-1	TRBJ2-1	TGCGCCAGCAGCAACCGACCCCCGGAGAGTTCCTACAATGAGCAGTTCTTC	CASSNRPPESSYNEQFF
few	NA	TRBV11-3	TRBJ2-1	TGTGCCAGCAGCTTAAGCCTAGCCACCTACAATGAGCAGTTCTTC	CASSLSLATYNEQFF
many	NA	TRBV20-1	TRBJ2-7	TGCAGTGCAAAATGGGCCACACCTTACGAGCAGTACTTC	CSAKWATPYEQYF
many	NA	TRBV28	TRBJ1-2	NA	CASSSSAWADGYTF
many	TRBD1	TRBV29-1	TRBJ1-1	TGCAGCGTTGAATGGGACAGAGCCGTGAACACTGAAGCTTTCTTT	CSVEWDRAVNTEAFF
few	NA	TRBV6-1	TRBJ1-6	TGTGCCAGCAGTAGGAGGGAAAATAATTCACCCCTCCACTTT	CASSRRENNSPLHF
many	NA	TRBV27	TRBJ1-1	TGTGCCAGCAGTTTTATTAATGACATGAACACTGAAGCTTTCTTT	CASSFINDMNTEAFF
many	NA	TRBV7-8	TRBJ2-7	TGTGCCAGCAGCTTAGAGTCAGAGCGGGACTTC	CASSLESERDF
few	NA	TRBV19	TRBJ1-5	TGTGCCAGTATGACCCCATATAGCAATCAGCCCCAGCATTTT	CASMTPYSNQPQHF
few	NA	TRBV5-1	TRBJ1-2	TGCGCCAGCACGTTCGAGGGCAACTATGGCTACACCTTC	CASTFEGNYGYTF
many	NA	TRBV30	TRBJ2-3	TGTGCCTGGAGTGTAAGGCCCGTGGTTAGGAGGGCAGATACGCAGTATTTT	CAWSVRPVVRRADTQYF
NA	NA	TRBV7-3	TRBJ2-1	TGTGCCAGCAGCTTAACGTCCGACACGGCTTGGAATGAGCAGTTCTTC	CASSLTSDTAWNEQFF
many	NA	TRBV11-2	TRBJ2-1	TGTGCCAGCAGCTACCTATCTTTCTACAATGAGCAGTTCTTC	CASSYLSFYNEQFF
NA	NA	TRBV2	TRBJ1-5	TGTGCCAGCAGCGCCTCATGGAATCAGCCCCAGCATTTT	CASSASWNQPQHF
many	TRBD1	TRBV5-1	TRBJ2-7	TGCGCCAGCAGCTACGGGACAGGACGCACTGAGCAGTACTTC	CASSYGTGRTEQYF
many	TRBD2	TRBV20-1	TRBJ2-7	TGCAGTGCTGGGTCTGGACTAGCTGGCGAGCAGTACTTC	CSAGSGLAGEQYF
few	NA	TRBV20-1	TRBJ2-1	TGCAGTGCTAGTCCTCTAGGAGAGCAGTTCTTC	CSASPLGEQFF
many	TRBD2	TRBV6-2/TRBV6-3	TRBJ2-1	TGTGCCAGCAGTTACTCTCTATGGGAGCGGGAGGGCCGGAATGAGCAGTTCTTC	CASSYSLWEREGRNEQFF
few	NA	TRBV20-1	TRBJ2-3	TGCAGTGCTAGAGATTCGACTAGTCGGCGAACAGATACGCAGTATTTT	CSARDSTSRRTDTQYF
many	NA	TRBV20-1	TRBJ2-7	TGCAGTGCCCGGTCCGGACGGGAGTCTAGGGAGCAGTACTTC	CSARSGRESREQYF
many	TRBD2	TRBV11-2	TRBJ2-3	TGTGCCAGCAGCTTAGTGCGGGAGGCGCAGTATTTT	CASSLVREAQYF
NA	TRBD1	TRBV12-3/TRBV12-4	TRBJ2-5	TGTGCCAGCAGTCCCTTGAGGGACAGGGGGCTGCGGGGGACCCAGTACTTC	CASSPLRDRGLRGTQYF
few	TRBD1	TRBV15	TRBJ2-7	TGTGCCACCAGCAGAGAAAGGGCAGGGGGCACCTACGAGCAGTACTTC	CATSRERAGGTYEQYF
NA	TRBD2	TRBV2	TRBJ2-1	TGTGCCAGCAGTGGGCTAGCGGGAGGGAGCTCCTACAACGAGCAGTTCTTC	CASSGLAGGSSYNEQFF
many	NA	TRBV30	TRBJ1-5	TGTGCCTGGAGTGGTGAGGTAAATCAGCCCCAGCATTTT	CAWSGEVNQPQHF
NA	NA	TRBV5-1	TRBJ2-6	TGCGCCAGCCGGAAAGAAATCTCTGGGGCCAACGTCCTGACTTTC	CASRKEISGANVLTF
few	NA	TRBV11-2	TRBJ1-2	TGTGCCAGCGGCGCAAATTGGGGCACTAACTATGGCTACACCTTC	CASGANWGTNYGYTF
NA	NA	TRBV4-1	TRBJ2-2	TGCGCCAGCAGCCAAGATCGAATGACCGCAGACACCGGGGAGCTGTTTTTT	CASSQDRMTADTGELFF
many	TRBD1	TRBV12-3/TRBV12-4	TRBJ2-7	TGTGCCAGCAGCCCTACAGGGGGCACCGAGCAGTACTTC	CASSPTGGTEQYF
NA	NA	TRBV4-1	TRBJ2-3	TGCGCCAGCAGCCACTTAAGTGTCAGGGGCGGTTCAGATACGCAGTATTTT	CASSHLSVRGGSDTQYF
few	NA	TRBV11-3	TRBJ2-1	TGTGCCAGCAGCACCTTGGCCGCCGGATCCTACAATGAGCAGTTCTTC	CASSTLAAGSYNEQFF
many	TRBD2	TRBV7-9	TRBJ2-2	TGTGCCAGCAGCTTAGAGCCAGCGGGAGTCACCGGGGAGCTGTTTTTT	CASSLEPAGVTGELFF